This T cell receptor (beta chain) was sequenced in a study of shared clonotypes between healthy human individuals. Study summary: Plates per donor: three CD4 naive, three CD4 memory, two CD8 naive, one CD8 memory.

Each donor was a Caucasian adult residing in Nashville, Tennessee. The V gene's germline CDR1 is DFQATT and CDR2 SNEGSKA (reference sequence). This CDR3 contains 11 residues. The V and J ends lost 5 bases and 7 bases respectively, with 9 bases between them. The protocol was immunoSEQ multiplex PCR, while the TCRdb copy is restricted to in-frame clones and leaves out a portion. The repertoire consists of 2.3 million or so clones, with approximately 95% occurring once and the leading ten covering 0.35% to 0.45%. This sequence originates from a man in his late teens or twenties in good health. Some clones in this sample may be carry-over from other donors' samples. J is TRBJ2-1 and V is TRBV20-1; D is uncertain. The sequenced sample consisted of naive CD4+ T cells from PBMCs. As for subset: CD45RA+ positively selected. The CDR3 region is CSAGEPNEQFF. The CDR3, as DNA: TGCAGTGCTGGCGAGCCGAATGAGCAGTTCTTC.